The sample holds one count of the clone carrying this T cell receptor (beta chain). Its antigen is not identified. The data belong to a study of CD8 T cells in Susac syndrome. V was pared by 5 bases and J by 10 bases, with 15 bases between. This CDR3 has 13 residues. The germline V gene has CDR1 LNHDA and CDR2 SQIVND (reference sequence). cDNA came from approximately 0.5 to 1 ug RNA primed by random hexamers. TCRdb analysed the immunoSEQ multiplex PCR reads with MiXCR anew, one entry per CDR3 protein. The repertoire includes about 190,000 distinct CDR3 sequences, roughly 92% of them detected once, and 0.1% sits in the top ten. Study-wide findings and caveats: The study's TCR sequencing and HLA analysis drew on a certain number of individuals. That number was acknowledged as relatively small.

This clonotype was obtained from a human donor in good health. J is TRBJ2-1 and V is TRBV19; D ambiguous. Sequenced input: CD4+ T cells from PBMCs. CDR3 sequence (DNA): TGTGCCAGTAGTCCGCGCGGCCGGCGGGAGCAGTTCTTC. Residues: CASSPRGRREQFF.